The clone carrying this TCR beta chain was seen only a few times. These data originate in a study of T-cell memory formation after mild COVID-19. TCRdb passed the 5' RACE reads through MiXCR, listing each CDR3 protein once. The profile shows about 270,000 distinct CDR3 sequences, 15% of them singletons. The CDR3 has 17 residues. Germline lookup yields CDR1 MNHEY and CDR2 SMNVEV (reference sequence). V was clipped by 2 bases and J by 4 bases; unmatched bases: 7. The TCR sequence derives from an adult woman who had mild COVID-19 (a few samples of this study predate the infection). Cell type and time point are not known. The sample was PBMCs or a T cell subset sorted from them (not recorded which). The V and J genes are TRBV27 and TRBJ2-1, with 11 bases identical to TRBD2. The CDR3 is CASSLRGIAGGYNEQFF. The DNA for the CDR3 is TGTGCCAGCAGTTTAAGGGGTATAGCGGGAGGGTACAATGAGCAGTTCTTC.